This T cell receptor (beta chain) was sequenced for a study of early T cells in non-severe SARS-CoV-2 infection. Study observations and caveats: Private and CD4 specificities were missed by VDJdb matching, which favored anti-spike CD8 responses.

In germline, CDR1 is SGHVS, CDR2 FQNEAQ. The CDR3 is made up of 13 amino acids. The V and J ends lost 5 bases and 8 bases respectively, with 10 bases between them. The table lists this clonotype with a few counts. Its antigen remains unknown. Via MiXCR, TCRdb re-called the 5' RACE reads, giving one row per CDR3 protein. Of 60,000 or so distinct CDR3 sequences listed, about 12% are singletons. This sequence originates from an adult who was a healthcare worker with PCR-confirmed SARS-CoV-2 infection or an uninfected control (not recorded which). The V call is TRBV7-8, the J call TRBJ1-6; no reliable D call. Sequenced material: whole blood. The CDR3 sequence: CASSQTPHSPLHF. CDR3 nucleotides: TGTGCCAGCAGCCAAACCCCCCATTCACCCCTCCACTTT.